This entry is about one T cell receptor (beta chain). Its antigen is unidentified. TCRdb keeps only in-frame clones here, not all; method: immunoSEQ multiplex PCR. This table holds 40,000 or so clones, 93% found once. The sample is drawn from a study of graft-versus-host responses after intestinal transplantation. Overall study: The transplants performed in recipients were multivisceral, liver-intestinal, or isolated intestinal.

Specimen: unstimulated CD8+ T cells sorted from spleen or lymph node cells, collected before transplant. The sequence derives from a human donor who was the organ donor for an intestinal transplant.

The CDR3 DNA reads as TGTGCCAGCAGCTTAGCGCAGAGACCGTCCTACGAGCAGTACTTC. Amino acid sequence: CASSLAQRPSYEQYF. The genes are TRBV7-9 and TRBJ2-7; D gene ambiguous. CDR3 length: 15 residues. Germline CDR1 SEHNR, CDR2 FQNEAQ (reference sequence). Deletions cut 0 bases from V and 1 base from J, with 10 bases between.